These 3 T cell receptor beta chains were all obtained from the same sample, sequenced in a study of blood T cell repertoires in COVID-19. The assay was immunoSEQ multiplex PCR, and TCRdb's table has in-frame clones only and misses some. The sample has roughly 240,000 clones; more than 75% are singletons. The sequenced sample consisted of peripheral blood. Receptor source: an older woman who had recovered from COVID-19.

This clone came up once. The genes are TRBV20-1 and TRBJ2-5, with TRBD2 as a possible D gene (5 bases). Trimming pared 2 bases from V and 7 bases from J, leaving 8 bases between. This CDR3 comprises 11 residues. Germline V gives CDR1 DFQATT, CDR2 SNEGSKA (reference sequence). The CDR3, as DNA: TGCAGTGCTAGACTAGCCGTGACCCAGTACTTC. Amino acids: CSARLAVTQYF.

This clone was picked up one time. The chain carries TRBV7-3 and TRBJ2-2, with 9 bases identical to TRBD1. V trimming: 6 bases; J trimming: 6 bases; junction bases outside the gene matches: 14. CDR3 size: 17 residues. The germline gives CDR1 SGHTA, CDR2 FQGTGA. Written as DNA, the CDR3 is TGTGCCAGCAGTCTCCCCAAGGACAGGGGAACCGCCGGGGAGCTGTTTTTT. Encoded protein: CASSLPKDRGTAGELFF.

J is TRBJ1-6 and V is TRBV11-1, with a weak D call TRBD1 (5 bases). Germline-derived CDR1 and CDR2 are SGHAT and FQDESV (reference sequence). Trimming removed 7 bases from V and 5 bases from J, with 12 bases in between. The CDR3 is 14 amino acids. Here the CDR3 DNA reads TGTGCCAGCACCCTGGACAAGCATAATTCACCCCTCCACTTT. It yields the protein CASTLDKHNSPLHF.